These 23 T cell receptor beta chains originate from one sample sequenced in a study of blood T cell repertoires in COVID-19. This table comes from immunoSEQ multiplex PCR, and its TCRdb copy is limited to in-frame clones, with some not included. The data contain a few hundred thousand clones, around 84% of them seen just once; the ten biggest clones take up roughly 4%. Material: peripheral blood. These receptors were collected from a man between 60 and 75 years old with acute or convalescent COVID-19.

With respect to this clone: The same CDR3 arises from other DNA sequences in this sample as well. CDR3 sequence reads: CASSLQGNYGYTF. The CDR3 nucleotides are TGTGCCAGCAGCCTACAGGGGAACTATGGCTACACCTTC. The chain has TRBV7-2 and TRBJ1-2; the match to TRBD1 covers 7 bases. The CDR3 is 13 residues long. J was trimmed by 2 bases and V by 5 bases; bases with no gene match: 2. The V gene's germline CDR1 is SGHTA and CDR2 FQGNSA. The full variable domain, in which reference TRBV7-2 and TRBJ1-2 provide the parts outside the CDR3, is GAGVSQSPSNKVTEKGKDVELRCDPISGHTALYWYRQSLGQGLEFLIYFQGNSAPDKSGLPSDRFSAERTGGSVSTLTIQRTQQEDSAVYLCASSLQGNYGYTFGSGTRLTVV.

The chain is built from TRBV27 and TRBJ2-1; 10 bases map to TRBD2. The germline gives CDR1 MNHEY, CDR2 SMNVEV (reference sequence). This CDR3 is 15 amino acids long. J gave up 8 bases and V 5 bases, and 9 bases lay outside the gene matches. This CDR3 reads CASSPRLAGVDEQFF. The CDR3 nucleotides read TGTGCCAGCAGTCCCAGACTAGCGGGTGTCGATGAGCAGTTCTTC.

This chain joins TRBV4-3 and TRBJ2-1; 10 bases agree with TRBD2. Germline V CDR1 and CDR2: LGHNA, YSLEER. Trimming at V came to 0 bases and at J to 1 base, leaving 12 bases not matched to a gene. The CDR3 loop spans 20 amino acids. DNA for the CDR3: TGCGCCAGCAGCCAAGAAAGACGTCTAGCGGGAGTTTTGTCCTACAATGAGCAGTTCTTC. It translates to CASSQERRLAGVLSYNEQFF.

This chain uses TRBV23-1 with TRBJ1-2; D not certain. TRBV23-1 is assigned to the ORF class and has an uncertain function. The CDR3 is 15 residues long. V was pared by 3 bases and J by 0 bases, with 11 bases between. The CDR3 DNA is TGCGCCAGCAGTCAGGGGAGCCAGGCTAACTATGGCTACACCTTC. Protein sequence: CASSQGSQANYGYTF.

The J gene is TRBJ2-7, the V gene TRBV5-5; 9 bases map to TRBD1. Germline-derived CDR1 and CDR2 are SGHKS and YYEKEE (reference sequence). V was clipped by 4 bases and J by 3 bases; unmatched bases: 11. The CDR3 is made up of 16 amino acids. The CDR3: CASSRPGQGRSYEQYF. In DNA, the CDR3 is TGTGCCAGCAGCCGCCCGGGACAGGGCCGTAGCTACGAGCAGTACTTC.

The rearrangement uses TRBV7-2 and TRBJ1-6; D remains ambiguous. Trimming removed 5 bases from V and 9 bases from J, with 8 bases in between. Germline V gives CDR1 SGHTA, CDR2 FQGNSA. The CDR3 has 12 residues. CDR3: CASSPGPSPLHF. In DNA, the CDR3 is TGTGCCAGCAGCCCGGGTCCTTCACCCCTCCACTTT.

This clone was found once. This chain connects TRBV29-1 to TRBJ2-7; possible D gene TRBD2, 5 bases. CDR1 is SQVTM and CDR2 is ANQGSEA in the germline V gene. V dropped 3 bases and J dropped 3 bases, with 9 bases sitting between them. This CDR3 region has 12 residues. CDR3 DNA: TGCAGCGTTGACGGAGGCGACTACGAGCAGTACTTC. Its translation is CSVDGGDYEQYF.

This clone was detected only a few times. This chain joins TRBV10-3 and TRBJ2-1, with 9 positions matching TRBD2. Germline CDR1 and CDR2: ENHRY and SYGVKD. CDR3 length: 16 residues. The junction had 9 bases not matched to a gene; V was cut back by 1 base and J by 8 bases. CDR3 in amino acids: CAISEYGSGGLDEQFF. In DNA, the CDR3 is TGTGCCATCAGTGAGTACGGTAGCGGGGGCTTGGATGAGCAGTTCTTC.

The V and J genes are TRBV6-2 or TRBV6-3 and TRBJ2-3; maybe TRBD2 (6 bases). The V end lost 4 bases, the J end lost 6 bases, and 20 bases lay between the germline ends. This CDR3 region has 16 residues. Germline values: CDR1 MNHEY, CDR2 SVGEGT. CDR3 sequence reads: CASSSRRGPVGDTQYF. The CDR3 region has the DNA TGTGCCAGCAGTTCACGGCGGGGCCCGGTTGGTGATACGCAGTATTTT.

This sequence joins TRBV5-1 and TRBJ2-7; TRBD2 matches 8 bases. The CDR3 covers 16 residues. Germline V gene sequence: CDR1 SGHRS, CDR2 YFSETQ. Losses at the gene ends were 3 bases for V and 2 bases for J; bases not matched to a gene: 10. CDR3 protein: CASSWSGAGGTYEQYF. In DNA form, the CDR3 reads TGCGCCAGCAGCTGGAGCGGGGCGGGAGGCACCTACGAGCAGTACTTC.

The CDR3 protein is CASSLGLAGGPHEQYF. CDR3 in DNA: TGTGCCAGCAGTCTGGGACTAGCGGGAGGGCCCCACGAGCAGTACTTC. The chain has TRBV27 and TRBJ2-7; 16 bases fit TRBD2. The CDR3 runs 16 residues. The germline V gene encodes CDR1 MNHEY and CDR2 SMNVEV (reference sequence). J lost 5 bases, V lost 5 bases, and 6 bases had no gene match.

The chain combines TRBV11-3 with TRBJ2-3; 8 nucleotides align to TRBD2. V gave up 3 bases and J gave up 1 base; unmatched junction bases: 3. Germline V gene lookup returns CDR1 SGHNT and CDR2 YENEEA. The CDR3 covers 15 residues. DNA of the CDR3: TGTGCCAGCAGCTTCGGGGGGGCGGGCACAGATACGCAGTATTTT. Residues: CASSFGGAGTDTQYF.

This chain connects TRBV19 to TRBJ2-1, with 9 bases lining up with TRBD2. CDR1 and CDR2 from the germline V gene are LNHDA and SQIVND (reference sequence). The CDR3 is 13 residues long. Trimming removed 5 bases from V and 7 bases from J; junction bases left unmatched: 3. The DNA of the CDR3 is TGTGCCAGTAGTCGACTAGCGGAAAATGAGCAGTTCTTC. This translates into CASSRLAENEQFF.

The V gene is TRBV6-5, the J gene TRBJ2-5; 11 nucleotides align to TRBD2. The ends lost 2 bases at V and 4 bases at J; junction bases unmatched: 3. Looked up from germline, CDR1 is MNHEY and CDR2 is SVGAGI. The CDR3 is 15 amino acids. The CDR3 DNA reads TGTGCCAGCAGTTACGGTGGACTAGCGGGAGAGACCCAGTACTTC. This gives the protein CASSYGGLAGETQYF.

A few counts support this clone. The chain recombines TRBV7-3 with TRBJ1-6; D unresolved. The germline CDR1 and CDR2 sequences are SGHTA and FQGTGA. Trimming pared 2 bases from V and 10 bases from J, leaving 9 bases between. The CDR3 is made up of 13 amino acids. This CDR3 is CASSLDQRSPLHF. The CDR3 nucleotides read TGTGCCAGCAGCTTAGATCAACGGTCACCCCTCCACTTT.

The J gene is TRBJ1-2, the V gene TRBV29-1; 7 nucleotides line up with TRBD1. Germline V gene sequence: CDR1 SQVTM, CDR2 ANQGSEA. CDR3 length: 14 amino acids. Trimming at V came to 7 bases and at J to 2 bases, leaving 10 bases not matched to a gene. CDR3 amino acids: CSGWTGDQNYGYTF. The DNA of the CDR3 is TGCAGCGGATGGACAGGAGATCAGAACTATGGCTACACCTTC. Full variable domain (rest looked up from reference TRBV29-1 and TRBJ1-2): SAVISQKPSRDICQRGTSLTIQCQVDSQVTMMFWYRQQPGQSLTLIATANQGSEATYESGFVIDKFPISRPNLTFSTLTVSNMSPEDSSIYLCSGWTGDQNYGYTFGSGTRLTVV.

This clone was seen a single time. The rearrangement links TRBV28 to TRBJ1-6; perhaps TRBD1 as D (5 bases). V was shortened by 5 bases and J by 2 bases, with 10 bases between the two germline ends. The germline V gene has CDR1 MDHEN and CDR2 SYDVKM. The length of the CDR3 is 15 residues. The chain's CDR3 is CASSTPGTYNSPLHF. CDR3 bases: TGTGCCAGCAGTACACCAGGGACCTATAATTCACCCCTCCACTTT. Using reference TRBV28 and TRBJ1-6 for the parts outside the CDR3, the full variable domain is DVKVTQSSRYLVKRTGEKVFLECVQDMDHENMFWYRQDPGLGLRLIYFSYDVKMKEKGDIPEGYSVSREKKERFSLILESASTNQTSMYLCASSTPGTYNSPLHFGNGTRLTVT.

This chain joins TRBV5-1 and TRBJ2-5, with D perhaps TRBD2 (6 bases). CDR3 length: 14 amino acids. Germline V gene data show CDR1 as SGHRS and CDR2 as YFSETQ. Between the trimmed V and J ends, which lost 0 bases and 0 bases, there was a span of 6 bases. The CDR3 region is CASSLAGDQETQYF. DNA of the CDR3: TGCGCCAGCAGCTTGGCGGGGGACCAAGAGACCCAGTACTTC.

The J gene is TRBJ2-1, the V gene TRBV28, with 12 bases matching TRBD1. CDR1 is MDHEN, CDR2 SYDVKM, per germline. The CDR3 length is 16 residues. V lost 3 bases to trimming and J lost 8 bases; unmatched junction nucleotides: 8. CDR3: CASSFPGTGGVYEQFF. CDR3 bases: TGTGCCAGCAGTTTCCCCGGGACAGGGGGCGTCTATGAGCAGTTCTTC. Using reference TRBV28 and TRBJ2-1 for the parts outside the CDR3, the full variable domain is DVKVTQSSRYLVKRTGEKVFLECVQDMDHENMFWYRQDPGLGLRLIYFSYDVKMKEKGDIPEGYSVSREKKERFSLILESASTNQTSMYLCASSFPGTGGVYEQFFGPGTRLTVL.

This chain uses TRBV4-3 with TRBJ1-6, with 8 bases identical to TRBD1. Unmatched junction bases numbered 6, after V lost 1 base and J lost 10 bases. CDR1 and CDR2 (germline): LGHNA, YSLEER. The CDR3 length is 15 residues. In DNA form, the CDR3 reads TGCGCCAGCAGCCAAGGACAGGGGTATTGGTCACCCCTCCACTTT. It is translated as CASSQGQGYWSPLHF.

J is TRBJ2-4 and V is TRBV7-2, with TRBD2 matching over 8 bases. V lost 5 bases to trimming and J lost 4 bases; unmatched junction nucleotides: 4. The CDR3 extends over 14 amino acids. Germline CDR1 and CDR2: SGHTA and FQGNSA. The CDR3: CASSPGLGKNIQYF. The CDR3 DNA sequence: TGTGCCAGCAGCCCGGGACTAGGGAAAAACATTCAGTACTTC. The whole variable domain, filled in from reference TRBV7-2 and TRBJ2-4, reads GAGVSQSPSNKVTEKGKDVELRCDPISGHTALYWYRQSLGQGLEFLIYFQGNSAPDKSGLPSDRFSAERTGGSVSTLTIQRTQQEDSAVYLCASSPGLGKNIQYFGAGTRLSVL.

The chain combines TRBV7-9 with TRBJ1-6, with D unclear. This CDR3 is 15 amino acids long. Trimming pared 4 bases from V and 7 bases from J, leaving 14 bases between. Germline-derived CDR1 and CDR2 are SEHNR and FQNEAQ (reference sequence). The CDR3 reads CASSSQSGGNSPLHF. CDR3 in DNA: TGTGCCAGCAGCTCGCAGTCCGGCGGGAATTCACCCCTCCACTTT.

DNA for the CDR3: TGCGCCAGCAGCTTTAGTCCCAGGGACGAGCAGTACTTC. Translating it yields CASSFSPRDEQYF. The J gene is TRBJ2-7, the V gene TRBV5-1; perhaps TRBD1 as D (5 bases). V lost 2 bases and J lost 5, with 11 bases in between. The length of the CDR3 is 13 residues. Looked up from germline, CDR1 is SGHRS and CDR2 is YFSETQ.